The 5 T cell receptor beta chains below were found in one sample sequenced in a study of graft-versus-host responses after intestinal transplantation. Some clones are missing from TCRdb's copy, which holds only in-frame ones; the method was immunoSEQ multiplex PCR. Of about 97,000 clones in the sample, about nine tenths were seen once. These receptors lack a known antigen. The material sequenced was unstimulated CD4+ T cells sorted from spleen or lymph node cells, taken before transplant. The receptors were sampled from a human donor who was the organ donor for an intestinal transplant.

The chain combines TRBV7-3 with TRBJ2-2; TRBD1 matches at 10 bases. Trimming took 5 bases from V and 4 from J; bases not matched to a gene: 7. Germline CDR1 SGHTA, CDR2 FQGTGA. The CDR3 has 16 residues. This CDR3 is CASSPRTGGGTGELFF. As DNA, the CDR3 is TGTGCCAGCAGCCCTCGGACAGGGGGTGGCACCGGGGAGCTGTTTTTT.

V is TRBV6-5 and J is TRBJ1-1; 8 positions match TRBD1. The length of the CDR3 is 15 residues. With V trimmed by 2 bases and J by 1 base, 3 bases remained unmatched. CDR1 MNHEY and CDR2 SVGAGI come from the germline V gene. The chain's CDR3 is CASSYRTGSNTEAFF. As DNA, the CDR3 is TGTGCCAGCAGTTACCGGACAGGGTCGAACACTGAAGCTTTCTTT.

The chain joins TRBV4-1 to TRBJ2-3; 13 bases match TRBD2. Germline-derived CDR1 and CDR2 are MGHRA and YSYEKL. The CDR3 has 18 amino acids. With V trimmed by 1 base and J by 2 bases, 6 bases remained unmatched. The DNA for the CDR3 is TGCGCCAGCAGCCAAGGTCGGGGACTAGCGGGGTCCACAGATACGCAGTATTTT. Its protein product is CASSQGRGLAGSTDTQYF.

The chain is built from TRBV15 and TRBJ1-5; TRBD1 is a possible D gene (5 bases). V was shortened by 4 bases and J by 0 bases, with 13 bases between the two germline ends. Per the germline V gene, CDR1 is LNHNV and CDR2 is YYDKDF (reference sequence). The CDR3 is 16 amino acids. CDR3 coding DNA: TGTGCCACCAGCATTGGGGGGTCGGTTAGCAATCAGCCCCAGCATTTT. Protein: CATSIGGSVSNQPQHF.

This chain uses TRBV11-3 with TRBJ2-6; weak D call: TRBD2 (6 bases). The V gene's germline CDR1 is SGHNT and CDR2 YENEEA. V was clipped by 5 bases and J by 0 bases, with 11 bases between them. The CDR3 length is 16 residues. CDR3 residues: CASSAGRTSGANVLTF. DNA for the CDR3: TGTGCCAGCAGCGCGGGACGGACCTCTGGGGCCAACGTCCTGACTTTC.